These T cell receptor beta chains were read from a single sample in a study of cytomegalovirus exposure and HLA in healthy donors. Data came from immunoSEQ multiplex PCR; TCRdb stores just in-frame clones and leaves some out. The sample lists 110,000 or so clones, 67% occurring once. Sequenced input: PBMCs. These receptors all stem from a man in his late teens or twenties in good health and CMV-seropositive. CDR3s include the opening cysteine and the closing phenylalanine or tryptophan. D genes are given only for firm matches. Where a row states a size, it is once, few, many or the class of an expanded clone; other rows omit it.

CASSPSGNTEAFF	TGTGCCAGCTCACCATCCGGGAACACTGAAGCTTTCTTT	TRBJ1-1	-	-	TRBV18
CASSLEGVGTEAFF	TGCGCCAGCAGCTTGGAGGGGGTAGGGACTGAAGCTTTCTTT	TRBJ1-1	-	-	TRBV5-1
CASSVLAGQETQYF	TGTGCCAGCAGTGTTCTGGCGGGGCAAGAGACCCAGTACTTC	TRBJ2-5	-	-	TRBV28
CASSLSADSPGSQYF	TGTGCCAGCAGTTTATCGGCAGACTCTCCCGGGAGCCAGTACTTC	TRBJ2-5	-	-	TRBV27
CASSSQQGSPLHF	TGTGCCAGCAGCTCCCAACAGGGTTCCCCCCTCCACTTT	TRBJ1-6	-	-	TRBV9
CASSRPPGGGTDTQYF	TGTGCCAGCAGTCGGCCCCCAGGGGGCGGCACAGATACGCAGTATTTT	TRBJ2-3	TRBD1	-	TRBV27
CASSSHGQGASEKLFF	TGCGCCAGCAGCTCCCACGGACAGGGGGCTTCTGAAAAACTGTTTTTT	TRBJ1-4	TRBD1	few	TRBV5-1
CASSLEEGAVADTQYF	TGCGCCAGCAGCTTGGAGGAGGGGGCTGTTGCAGATACGCAGTATTTT	TRBJ2-3	-	-	TRBV5-1
CASSEKRAPASGNTIYF	TGTGCCAGCAGTGAAAAGAGGGCGCCGGCCTCTGGAAACACCATATATTTT	TRBJ1-3	-	-	TRBV6-1
CASSYTEQVGTQYF	TGTGCCAGCAGCTATACAGAGCAAGTGGGTACGCAGTATTTT	TRBJ2-3	-	few	TRBV5-5
CASSTTTNSPLHF	TGTGCCAGCAGCACAACAACTAATTCACCCCTCCACTTT	TRBJ1-6	-	-	TRBV11-3
CASSYRQAHNEKLFF	TGTGCCAGCAGTTACCGACAGGCCCATAATGAAAAACTGTTTTTT	TRBJ1-4	-	-	TRBV6-5
CASSLRPGLAADTQYF	TGTGCCAGCAGCTTAAGGCCCGGACTAGCGGCAGATACGCAGTATTTT	TRBJ2-3	TRBD2	-	TRBV11-2
CASTLWQGAYEQYF	TGTGCCAGCACCCTATGGCAGGGTGCATACGAGCAGTACTTC	TRBJ2-7	-	-	TRBV2
CASSPPDRGHSPLHF	TGTGCCAGCTCACCACCGGACAGGGGGCATTCACCCCTCCACTTT	TRBJ1-6	TRBD1	-	TRBV18
CARHREYSASTEAFF	TGTGCCAGACACAGGGAGTATTCGGCGAGCACTGAAGCTTTCTTT	TRBJ1-1	-	-	TRBV2
CASSDRETQYF	TGCGCCAGCAGTGACAGAGAGACCCAGTACTTC	TRBJ2-5	-	few	TRBV10-1
CASSPTGTGTEAFF	TGTGCCAGCAGCCCTACCGGGACAGGCACTGAAGCTTTCTTT	TRBJ1-1	TRBD1	-	TRBV6-5
CASSEGGWTYTGELFF	TGTGCCAGCAGTGAGGGAGGTTGGACTTACACCGGGGAGCTGTTTTTT	TRBJ2-2	-	-	TRBV6-1
CASSPGGGGEQFF	TGCGCCAGCAGCCCCGGGGGGGGCGGCGAGCAGTTCTTC	TRBJ2-1	TRBD2	-	TRBV5-1
CASSLAFGGLETQYF	TGTGCCAGCAGCTTAGCGTTCGGGGGGCTAGAGACCCAGTACTTC	TRBJ2-5	-	-	TRBV7-6
CASSSMGQGALPGEQYF	TGTGCCAGCAGCTCAATGGGGCAGGGGGCCTTACCGGGCGAGCAGTACTTC	TRBJ2-7	TRBD1	few	TRBV5-4
CASSYSGGEEAFF	TGTGCCAGCAGTTACTCAGGGGGAGAGGAAGCTTTCTTT	TRBJ1-1	-	once	TRBV6-6
CASRRSLNTEAFF	TGTGCCAGCAGGCGGAGTCTGAACACTGAAGCTTTCTTT	TRBJ1-1	-	-	TRBV2
CASSLEQLGEKLFF	TGCGCCAGCAGCTTGGAACAGCTTGGGGAAAAACTGTTTTTT	TRBJ1-4	-	-	TRBV5-1
CASSFGPAAFADTQYF	TGTGCCAGCAGCTTTGGTCCCGCGGCTTTCGCAGATACGCAGTATTTT	TRBJ2-3	-	-	TRBV7-9
CSVRGPYGYTF	TGCAGTGTCAGAGGGCCCTATGGCTACACCTTC	TRBJ1-2	-	-	TRBV20-1
CASSPQGPGELFF	TGCGCCAGCAGCCCCCAGGGGCCCGGGGAGCTGTTTTTT	TRBJ2-2	-	once	TRBV5-1
CASSLGQNTEAFF	TGTGCCAGCAGTTTAGGACAGAACACTGAAGCTTTCTTT	TRBJ1-1	-	few	TRBV28
CASSFSLNTEAFF	TGTGCCAGCAGCTTCTCGTTGAACACTGAAGCTTTCTTT	TRBJ1-1	-	-	TRBV7-2
CSVPGTGVTEAFF	TGCAGCGTACCCGGGACAGGGGTAACTGAAGCTTTCTTT	TRBJ1-1	TRBD1	-	TRBV29-1
CAIWPSTDTQYF	TGTGCCATCTGGCCCAGCACAGATACGCAGTATTTT	TRBJ2-3	-	few	TRBV10-3
CASSLVGTGGNIQYF	TGCGCCAGCAGCTTGGTAGGGACAGGGGGCAACATTCAGTACTTC	TRBJ2-4	TRBD1	-	TRBV5-1
CASSYLGPDRAKQYF	TGTGCCAGCAGCTACTTGGGGCCGGACAGGGCGAAGCAGTACTTC	TRBJ2-7	TRBD1	-	TRBV5-6
CASSPISRGEETQYF	TGTGCCAGCAGCCCGATCAGCCGGGGGGAAGAGACCCAGTACTTC	TRBJ2-5	TRBD2	-	TRBV28
CASSYETGSYNEQFF	TGTGCCAGCAGCTACGAGACAGGCTCCTACAATGAGCAGTTCTTC	TRBJ2-1	-	-	TRBV7-9
CASSEGGVGEQFF	TGTGCCAGCAGTGAAGGAGGGGTCGGTGAGCAGTTCTTC	TRBJ2-1	-	-	TRBV6-4
CASSEPVKNTEAFF	TGTGCCAGCAGTGAACCGGTCAAGAACACTGAAGCTTTCTTT	TRBJ1-1	-	-	TRBV6-4
CASRLAGDKNIQYF	TGTGCCAGCAGACTAGCGGGAGACAAAAACATTCAGTACTTC	TRBJ2-4	TRBD2	-	TRBV6-5
CASSLRAQETQYF	TGTGCCAGCAGCTTACGTGCGCAAGAGACCCAGTACTTC	TRBJ2-5	-	-	TRBV5-4
CASSPRTGWAEKLFF	TGTGCCAGCTCACCCCGGACAGGGTGGGCTGAAAAACTGTTTTTT	TRBJ1-4	TRBD1	-	TRBV18
CASSPKTSGAGKEETQYF	TGTGCCAGCAGCCCAAAGACTAGCGGGGCAGGAAAAGAAGAGACCCAGTACTTC	TRBJ2-5	-	-	TRBV12-1
CASSKTSGGLNEQFF	TGTGCCAGCAGTAAGACTAGCGGGGGACTCAATGAGCAGTTCTTC	TRBJ2-1	TRBD2	-	TRBV2
CASGQTGELFF	TGTGCCAGTGGACAGACCGGGGAGCTGTTTTTT	TRBJ2-2	-	-	TRBV27
CASSYHQGRNTEAFF	TGTGCCAGCAGCTACCACCAGGGAAGGAACACTGAAGCTTTCTTT	TRBJ1-1	-	-	TRBV6-1
CAWSGGAFDTQYF	TGTGCCTGGAGCGGGGGGGCCTTCGATACGCAGTATTTT	TRBJ2-3	TRBD2	-	TRBV30
CASRFDRGPGEQYF	TGTGCCAGCAGATTCGACAGGGGCCCTGGCGAGCAGTACTTC	TRBJ2-7	TRBD1	-	TRBV6-1
CASSLAGGRRDTGELFF	TGTGCCAGCAGCTTAGCGGGAGGGCGACGCGACACCGGGGAGCTGTTTTTT	TRBJ2-2	TRBD2	-	TRBV7-8
CASSTRGAANEKLFF	TGTGCCAGTAGTACCAGGGGGGCCGCAAATGAAAAACTGTTTTTT	TRBJ1-4	TRBD1	-	TRBV19
CATQGLATGYTF	TGTGCCACTCAGGGGCTCGCTACTGGCTACACCTTC	TRBJ1-2	-	-	TRBV6-5
CASSLAVNEQFF	TGTGCCAGCAGCCTAGCGGTCAATGAGCAGTTCTTC	TRBJ2-1	TRBD2	-	TRBV6-1
CASSELGQGRGGYTF	TGTGCCAGCAGTGAGCTGGGACAGGGGCGGGGGGGCTACACCTTC	TRBJ1-2	TRBD1	few	TRBV27
CASSTEASTGELFF	TGTGCCAGCAGTACGGAGGCGAGTACCGGGGAGCTGTTTTTT	TRBJ2-2	-	few	TRBV6-5
CATKEGGASNQPQHF	TGTGCCACAAAAGAAGGGGGGGCGTCTAATCAGCCCCAGCATTTT	TRBJ1-5	-	-	TRBV2
CASSPEGRQVDVYGYTF	TGTGCCAGCAGCCCCGAAGGGCGACAGGTGGATGTCTATGGCTACACCTTC	TRBJ1-2	-	once	TRBV4-2